This TCR beta chain was obtained from a study of CD8+CD57+ T cells in acquired aplastic anemia. Looking at the study overall: Sorted CD4+ and CD8+ cell DNA averaged roughly 3.2 ug.

The V gene's germline CDR1 is SGHTA and CDR2 FQGNSA. The V and J ends lost 0 bases and 2 bases, in that order; junction bases with no gene match: 0. The CDR3 contains 15 residues. Genomic DNA templated the TCR beta VDJ and CDR3 profiling. TCRdb recomputed calls from the reads with MiXCR, one row per CDR3 protein. The repertoire holds roughly 300,000 distinct CDR3 sequences, with around 60% as singletons. Worth noting for this clonotype: The antigen is not known.

General study findings and limits: Patients did not significantly differ from controls in CD8+ Simpson's diversity.

Sequenced: sorted CD4+, CD8+, or CD8+CD57+ T cells (not recorded which) from PBMCs. This sequence joins TRBV7-2 and TRBJ2-7; 11 nucleotides line up with TRBD2. This TCR came from a human donor with severe aplastic anemia or a healthy control (not recorded which). In DNA form, the CDR3 reads TGTGCCAGCAGCTTAGCACTAGCGGGAGCCTACGAGCAGTACTTC. Its protein product is CASSLALAGAYEQYF.